The 10 T cell receptor beta chains listed next were all sequenced from one sample in a study of glioma-infiltrating T cells after dendritic cell vaccination. The data were produced by immunoSEQ multiplex PCR, yet TCRdb's version contains in-frame clones alone and is incomplete. The data show 30,000 to 40,000 clones, with 70% to 85% seen just once and approximately 8.3% held by the top ten. The material sequenced was blood, taken before dendritic cell vaccination. The receptor set was obtained from a human donor with glioblastoma.

The chain uses TRBV5-1 and TRBJ2-4, with 8 bases fitting TRBD1. The germline V gene has CDR1 SGHRS and CDR2 YFSETQ. Unmatched junction bases numbered 9, after V lost 3 bases and J lost 7 bases. The CDR3 is made up of 15 amino acids. The CDR3 sequence is CASSSDRVGRNIQYF. The CDR3, as DNA: TGCGCCAGCAGCTCGGACAGGGTGGGGAGGAACATTCAGTACTTC.

V usage is TRBV10-3 and J usage is TRBJ2-7; D not resolved. CDR1 is ENHRY and CDR2 is SYGVKD in the germline V gene. Trimming removed 0 bases from V and 0 bases from J, with 9 bases in between. This CDR3 spans 15 amino acids. The CDR3: CAISESGRHSYEQYF. The DNA for the CDR3 is TGTGCCATCAGTGAGTCTGGCCGACACTCCTACGAGCAGTACTTC.

The chain links TRBV5-6 to TRBJ1-2; 7 bases agree with TRBD1. The germline V gene encodes CDR1 SGHDT and CDR2 YYEEEE. The CDR3 covers 15 residues. V dropped 4 bases and J dropped 5; count of bases not matched to a gene: 11. The CDR3 coding sequence is TGTGCCAGCAGCCTCGGGACAGCAGTTTATTATGGCTACACCTTC. Protein product: CASSLGTAVYYGYTF.

The chain uses TRBV9 and TRBJ2-1; 10 bases are shared with TRBD2. The germline V gene has CDR1 SGDLS and CDR2 YYNGEE. J gave up 0 bases and V 8 bases, and 5 bases lay outside the gene matches. The CDR3 extends over 15 amino acids. The CDR3 is CASNSGGSSYNEQFF. The CDR3 region has the DNA TGTGCCAGTAATAGCGGGGGGTCCTCCTACAATGAGCAGTTCTTC.

This sequence joins TRBV7-9 and TRBJ2-1; 10 nucleotides align to TRBD2. V shed 2 bases, J shed 8 bases, and the junction held 6 bases outside the gene matches. The CDR3 runs 15 residues. Germline V gene data show CDR1 as SEHNR and CDR2 as FQNEAQ (reference sequence). CDR3 coding DNA: TGTGCCAGCAGCTTACTAGCGGGGGCAGTATATGAGCAGTTCTTC. Translating it yields CASSLLAGAVYEQFF.

The chain links TRBV11-2 to TRBJ2-7, with unresolved D. The CDR3 runs 12 residues. From germline, CDR1 is SGHAT and CDR2 FQNNGV. V lost 4 bases and J lost 1, with 5 bases in between. The CDR3, as DNA: TGTGCCAGCAGCTACAGTTCCTACGAGCAGTACTTC. Translation gives CASSYSSYEQYF.

This chain joins TRBV4-1 and TRBJ2-1; 9 bases are a match to TRBD2. The ends lost 4 bases at V and 4 bases at J; junction bases unmatched: 5. The V gene's germline CDR1 is MGHRA and CDR2 YSYEKL. This CDR3 has 15 amino acids. Here the CDR3 reads CASSLAGGPYNEQFF. The CDR3 nucleotides are TGCGCCAGCAGCCTCGCGGGGGGGCCTTACAATGAGCAGTTCTTC.

V is TRBV4-3 and J is TRBJ2-1, with TRBD2 matching 9 bases. Germline V lookup: CDR1 LGHNA, CDR2 YSLEER. V lost 0 bases, J lost 8 bases, and 8 bases stayed unmatched. The length of the CDR3 is 16 residues. The CDR3 sequence is CASSQDRRRGGDEQFF. Here the CDR3 DNA reads TGCGCCAGCAGCCAAGATCGTCGGCGGGGGGGTGATGAGCAGTTCTTC.

The chain employs TRBV5-1 and TRBJ2-7, with 10 bases identical to TRBD2. Germline CDR1 reads SGHRS; CDR2 reads YFSETQ. V lost 0 bases, J lost 0 bases, and 6 bases stayed unmatched. This CDR3 spans 17 amino acids. DNA of the CDR3: TGCGCCAGCAGCTTGGTGGCTAGCGGGGGTAACTCCTACGAGCAGTACTTC. This codes for CASSLVASGGNSYEQYF.

The V gene is TRBV11-2, the J gene TRBJ2-7; the D gene is possibly TRBD2 (6 bases). CDR3 length: 13 residues. Germline V gene lookup returns CDR1 SGHAT and CDR2 FQNNGV. V lost 8 bases and J 0 bases, leaving 11 bases between the germline ends. DNA of the CDR3: TGTGCCAGCCGCCGACTAGGCTCCTACGAGCAGTACTTC. Its translation: CASRRLGSYEQYF.